The clone carrying this T cell receptor (beta chain) came up many times. No antigen is known for it. Germline-derived CDR1 and CDR2 are DFQATT and SNEGSKA (reference sequence). V lost 0 bases, J lost 4 bases, and 7 bases stayed unmatched. There are 16 residues in the CDR3. The sample comes from a study of T cells in Graves' hyperthyroidism and ophthalmopathy. Uncontrolled infection, other autoimmune disease, pregnancy or lactation excluded patients. The TCR beta CDR3 regions underwent amplification using RNA transcripts as the source. When the TCR CDR3 underwent first-round RT-PCR, the HTBI primer set was used. Via MiXCR, TCRdb re-called the multiplex PCR reads, giving one row per CDR3 protein. The sample consists of some 550,000 distinct CDR3 sequences, about a sixth of them appearing once. Overall study findings and caveats: Model output signaled ophthalmopathy a median approximately 6.2 months ahead of onset.

Sequencing input: blood. The receptor's source is a woman in her forties with Graves' ophthalmopathy. This chain joins TRBV20-1 and TRBJ2-1, with 9 nucleotides matching TRBD2. CDR3 in amino acids: CSARDRAAGGYNEQFF. CDR3 sequence (DNA): TGCAGTGCTAGAGATCGTGCAGCGGGGGGTTACAATGAGCAGTTCTTC.